A single TCR beta chain is shown here with its context. Its antigen is unknown. Via 5' RACE with UMI labels, TRB cDNA libraries were prepared. TCRdb re-called the 5' RACE reads and gives one entry per CDR3 protein, without DNA. This repertoire includes about 130,000 distinct CDR3 sequences. This record belongs to a study of CXCR3-negative and CXCR3-positive naive CD8 T cells. There are 15 residues in the CDR3. Germline-derived CDR1 and CDR2 are MNHEY and SVGAGI. Findings of the study overall: Greater hydrophobicity was found in TRB CDR3s of CXCR3-positive naive cells than of CXCR3-negative naive cells. Similar TRBV-TRBJ usage characterized naive CXCR3-negative and CXCR3-positive cells; memory cells differed. Whereas both naive subsets had comparably high diversity, memory CD8+ cells had much lower diversity.

Definition of naive CD8+ T cells rested on a CD45RO-CCR7+CD27+CD95- profile. The specimen was naive CXCR3- CD8+ T cells from blood. Regarding subset: CD45RO-CCR7+CD27+CD95- naive CD8+ T cells lacking CXCR3 (TNR3-). V usage is TRBV6-5 and J usage is TRBJ2-5; the D call of TRBD1 rests on TCRdb alone, since no DNA is present to check it. This clonotype was obtained from a human donor in good health. Some clones in this sample may be carry-over from other donors' samples. The CDR3 sequence: CASSYVWGQQETQYF.